This is a list of T cell receptor beta chains from one sample in a study of chemoradiotherapy in HPV16-positive cancers. Using immunoSEQ multiplex PCR, the repertoire was profiled, and TCRdb retains in-frame clones only, with some absent. The sample includes tens of thousands of clones, 85% to 95% of them seen just once. Material: blood, obtained from a patient who underwent chemoradiotherapy. The receptors derive from a human donor with HPV-associated anogenital cancer. Each CDR3 is given with its conserved first and last residue. D genes are given only for firm matches. Expanded clones get a size class; other rows say once, few or many, or leave the size out.

J: TRBJ1-2; D: .; V: TRBV20-1; size: .; CDR3: CSQDGAYGYTF; DNA: TGCAGCCAGGACGGAGCTTATGGCTACACCTTC
J: TRBJ1-2; D: TRBD1; V: TRBV2; size: .; CDR3: CASSLGQGGYGYTF; DNA: TGTGCCAGCAGCCTCGGACAGGGGGGCTATGGCTACACCTTC
J: TRBJ1-3; D: .; V: TRBV5-4; size: .; CDR3: CASSLDRRGNTIYF; DNA: TGTGCCAGCAGCTTGGATAGGAGAGGAAACACCATATATTTT
J: TRBJ1-2; D: .; V: TRBV5-1; size: .; CDR3: CASSLGQYYGYTF; DNA: TGCGCCAGCAGCTTGGGACAGTACTATGGCTACACCTTC
J: TRBJ2-7; D: TRBD1; V: TRBV7-2; size: once; CDR3: CASSSGQVYEQYF; DNA: TGTGCCAGCAGCTCGGGACAGGTGTACGAGCAGTACTTC
J: TRBJ2-2; D: .; V: TRBV27; size: .; CDR3: CASSLWGSDEPTGELFF; DNA: TGTGCCAGCAGTTTATGGGGTTCGGACGAGCCCACCGGGGAGCTGTTTTTT
J: TRBJ2-7; D: TRBD1; V: TRBV6-5; size: medium-sized; CDR3: CATWDRPYEQYF; DNA: TGTGCCACCTGGGACAGGCCCTACGAGCAGTACTTC
J: TRBJ2-1; D: .; V: TRBV6-5; size: .; CDR3: CASSYSGAGEQFF; DNA: TGTGCCAGCAGTTACTCTGGCGCGGGTGAGCAGTTCTTC
J: TRBJ2-7; D: .; V: TRBV27; size: once; CDR3: CASSSLMAGAYEQYF; DNA: TGTGCCAGCAGTTCCCTTATGGCAGGGGCTTACGAGCAGTACTTC
J: TRBJ1-1; D: .; V: TRBV7-2; size: .; CDR3: CASSLGGVGDTEAFF; DNA: TGTGCCAGCAGCTTAGGGGGGGTTGGGGACACTGAAGCTTTCTTT
J: TRBJ2-7; D: .; V: TRBV6-6; size: .; CDR3: CASSPDRKQYF; DNA: TGTGCCAGCAGTCCCGACCGTAAGCAGTACTTC
J: TRBJ1-4; D: TRBD1; V: TRBV5-6; size: .; CDR3: CASSLIGTGEAANEKLFF; DNA: TGTGCCAGCAGCTTGATTGGGACAGGGGAGGCAGCTAATGAAAAACTGTTTTTT
J: TRBJ2-3; D: .; V: TRBV18; size: .; CDR3: CASSPPRREGTDTQYF; DNA: TGTGCCAGCTCACCACCGCGGAGGGAGGGCACAGATACGCAGTATTTT
J: TRBJ1-2; D: TRBD1; V: TRBV5-1; size: .; CDR3: CASSIQGDGYTF; DNA: TGCGCCAGCAGCATACAGGGGGATGGCTACACCTTC
J: TRBJ2-1; D: .; V: TRBV5-5; size: .; CDR3: CASRPTGSSYNEQFF; DNA: TGTGCCAGCCGCCCTACAGGGAGCTCCTACAATGAGCAGTTCTTC
J: TRBJ2-6; D: .; V: TRBV5-1; size: .; CDR3: CASSFNPPGEAGANVLTF; DNA: TGCGCCAGCAGCTTCAACCCCCCAGGGGAAGCTGGGGCCAACGTCCTGACTTTC
J: TRBJ2-2; D: .; V: TRBV10-1; size: .; CDR3: CASSESRAGNTGELFF; DNA: TGCGCCAGCAGTGAGTCGCGGGCAGGGAACACCGGGGAGCTGTTTTTT
J: TRBJ2-7; D: .; V: TRBV6-1; size: once; CDR3: CASRLRSELQQYF; DNA: TGTGCCAGCAGGCTACGATCGGAACTACAGCAGTACTTC
J: TRBJ2-5; D: .; V: TRBV5-1; size: once; CDR3: CASSFWGETQYF; DNA: TGCGCCAGCAGCTTTTGGGGGGAGACCCAGTACTTC
J: TRBJ2-7; D: .; V: TRBV9; size: .; CDR3: CASSPTGRHSYEQYF; DNA: TGTGCCAGCAGCCCGACAGGGAGGCACTCCTACGAGCAGTACTTC
J: TRBJ2-2; D: .; V: TRBV5-1; size: .; CDR3: CASSPQAGNTGELFF; DNA: TGCGCCAGCTCTCCCCAGGCGGGGAACACCGGGGAGCTGTTTTTT
J: TRBJ1-5; D: .; V: TRBV2; size: .; CDR3: CASTEDGYSNQPQHF; DNA: TGTGCCAGCACCGAGGACGGATATAGCAATCAGCCCCAGCATTTT
J: TRBJ1-2; D: TRBD1; V: TRBV5-4; size: .; CDR3: CASNEKGAGGYGYTF; DNA: TGTGCCAGCAACGAAAAGGGGGCCGGAGGCTATGGCTACACCTTC
J: TRBJ1-1; D: .; V: TRBV18; size: .; CDR3: CASSPVLLKESGTEAFF; DNA: TGTGCCAGCTCACCTGTTCTTCTTAAGGAATCGGGCACTGAAGCTTTCTTT
J: TRBJ2-7; D: TRBD2; V: TRBV4-1; size: .; CDR3: CASSQGTRGSYEQYF; DNA: TGCGCCAGCAGCCAAGGGACTAGAGGCAGCTACGAGCAGTACTTC
J: TRBJ2-7; D: .; V: TRBV19; size: .; CDR3: CASSISLINEQYF; DNA: TGTGCCAGTAGTATCTCCCTAATAAACGAGCAGTACTTC
J: TRBJ1-2; D: TRBD1; V: TRBV6-6; size: .; CDR3: CASRRDRESSGYTF; DNA: TGTGCCAGCAGGCGGGACAGGGAATCTTCTGGCTACACCTTC
J: TRBJ1-5; D: .; V: TRBV4-2; size: .; CDR3: CASSQEAGNQPQHF; DNA: TGTGCCAGCAGCCAAGAGGCGGGCAATCAGCCCCAGCATTTT
J: TRBJ1-2; D: .; V: TRBV5-8; size: once; CDR3: CASSLGQLRNYGYTF; DNA: TGTGCCAGCAGCTTGGGACAGCTTAGGAACTATGGCTACACCTTC
J: TRBJ1-1; D: TRBD1; V: TRBV28; size: .; CDR3: CASRPPTGRNTEAFF; DNA: TGTGCCAGCAGACCCCCGACAGGGAGAAACACTGAAGCTTTCTTT
J: TRBJ2-7; D: .; V: TRBV7-9; size: .; CDR3: CASSRDTLYEQYF; DNA: TGTGCCAGCAGCCGGGACACTCTCTACGAGCAGTACTTC